Sequencing of this TCR beta chain was carried out in a study of Ad26.COV2.S vaccination and SARS-CoV-2 variants. Across the whole study: Ad26.COV2.S arm of COV1001 included the donor. Ad26.COV2.S given intramuscularly, once or twice 56 days apart. Study conclusions and caveats: Possibly, TCR breadth and depth analyses underestimated total T cell responses. The breadth of spike-specific CD8+ and CD4+ T cell responses after vaccination was reportedly substantial.

Treatment denoted: about 20 received Ad26.COV2.S at low or high dose, single or two shots; roughly five received placebo; per-sample allocation not given. Day 63 after the first vaccine or placebo injection was the time point for sampling. The length of the CDR3 is 14 residues. Germline CDR1 and CDR2: SQVTM and ANQGSEA. V was shortened by 8 bases and J by 6 bases, with 22 bases between the two germline ends. This table comes from immunoSEQ multiplex PCR, and its TCRdb copy is limited to in-frame clones, with some not included. The profile shows fewer than 500,000 clones, 89% of them singletons. A note on this clone: Its antigen is still unknown.

The receptor was derived from a person between 18 and 59 years old who received the Ad26.COV2.S COVID-19 vaccine or a placebo. This chain links TRBV29-1 with TRBJ1-2; D might be TRBD1 (5 bases). The material was peripheral blood, obtained in a trial of Ad26.COV2.S vaccine versus placebo. DNA of the CDR3: TGCAGCATATCCACCGGGGGAGGGGCCGATGGCTACACCTTC. Translated: CSISTGGGADGYTF.